This T cell receptor beta chain was recorded in a study of blood T cell repertoires in COVID-19. Turning to the study itself: COVID-19 samples from acute and convalescent phases originated in the United States, Italy and Spain. Sources were T cells, B-cell-depleted T cells, or PBMCs; the material itself was cDNA or gDNA.

The CDR3 covers 14 residues. Germline V CDR1 and CDR2: SGHTA, FQGNSA. V was clipped by 3 bases and J by 6 bases; unmatched bases: 4. Per the original data handling: Amplification from reference gene primers served as the basis for estimated nucleated cell counts. Using immunoSEQ multiplex PCR, the repertoire was profiled, and TCRdb retains in-frame clones only, with some absent. V and J calls and clone size are those listed in that table; D and trimming were worked out from the DNA. The sample includes more than 75,000 clones, around 80% of them seen just once. The sample was peripheral blood. The gene calls are TRBV7-2 and TRBJ2-1; 8 nucleotides agree with TRBD1. The sequence came from a man aged 55 to 70 with acute or convalescent COVID-19. The CDR3 DNA follows: TGTGCCAGCAGCTTGATGCAGGGGGCCAATGAGCAGTTCTTC. Translating gives CASSLMQGANEQFF. The full variable domain, in which reference TRBV7-2 and TRBJ2-1 provide the parts outside the CDR3, is GAGVSQSPSNKVTEKGKDVELRCDPISGHTALYWYRQSLGQGLEFLIYFQGNSAPDKSGLPSDRFSAERTGGSVSTLTIQRTQQEDSAVYLCASSLMQGANEQFFGPGTRLTVL.